The present TCR beta chain was sequenced within a study of Graves' ophthalmopathy and Graves' hyperthyroidism. The CDR3 totals 15 residues. The germline V gene has CDR1 ENHRY and CDR2 SYGVKD. Certain patients, namely those with other autoimmune diseases, uncontrolled infections, pregnancy or lactation, were excluded. Beta-chain TCR CDR3 regions were amplified from RNA transcripts. RT-PCR was first run with HTBI primers, then multiplex PCR in a second round. From the multiplex PCR reads, TCRdb called clonotypes with MiXCR, one entry per CDR3 protein. The profile covers almost 750,000 distinct CDR3 sequences, with 35% to 50% appearing a single time and 40% to 45% taken by the ten largest. A note on this clonotype: Germline is not matched at one junction end, which may reflect a read error.

Sequenced sample: peripheral blood. This TCR derives from an adult man with Graves' ophthalmopathy. V gene TRBV10-3 combines with J gene TRBJ2-7; D might be TRBD2 (7 bases). The CDR3: CASSYSGGLDYEQYF. The DNA for the CDR3 is TGTGCCAGCAGTTACTCGGGGGGCCTAGACTACGAGCAGTACTTC.